This T cell receptor (beta chain) comes out of a study of blood T cell repertoires in COVID-19. Looking at the study overall: The United States, Italy and Spain provided the acute and convalescent COVID-19 samples. Nucleic acid was either cDNA or gDNA, and it came from T cells, B-cell-depleted T cells, or PBMCs.

V lost 0 bases, J lost 4 bases, and 10 bases stayed unmatched. This CDR3 spans 17 amino acids. Germline V gene lookup returns CDR1 MNHEY and CDR2 SMNVEV (reference sequence). Original processing notes: Reference gene primer amplification gave estimated nucleated cell counts. Only in-frame clones appear in the TCRdb table, and some are missing; sequencing was by immunoSEQ multiplex PCR. V and J calls and clone size come straight from that table; D and trimming were deduced from the DNA. The sample has about 180,000 clones, about 84% seen once. V is TRBV27 and J is TRBJ2-7; 9 bases map to TRBD2. The clonotype was recovered from a human donor in a cohort sampled during active COVID-19. The specimen sequenced was peripheral blood. The CDR3 bases are TGTGCCAGCAGTTTATCGGGTAGCGGGGGAACGTTTTACGAGCAGTACTTC. It is translated as CASSLSGSGGTFYEQYF.